A single sample is the source of the 4 T cell receptor beta chains below, sequenced in a study of T cells in Graves' hyperthyroidism and ophthalmopathy. The CDR3 regions of TCR beta were amplified from RNA transcripts. The study used the HTBI primer set for a first-round RT-PCR of the TCR CDR3. Each CDR3 protein gets one entry after TCRdb re-called the multiplex PCR reads with MiXCR. The repertoire has under 400,000 distinct CDR3 sequences, less than 20% of them found once; the top ten carry 15% to 18%. Sequences were obtained from blood. The receptors were gathered from a woman aged 40 to 55 with Graves' ophthalmopathy.

DNA of the CDR3: TGTGCCAGCAGCTCCCTAGTCAAAAACATTCAGTACTTC. It encodes CASSSLVKNIQYF. The V and J genes are TRBV2 and TRBJ2-4; D is ambiguous. The CDR3 runs 13 residues. Per the germline V gene, CDR1 is SNHLY and CDR2 is FYNNEI. V was pared by 6 bases and J by 3 bases, with 9 bases between.

This clonotype appeared many times. The rearrangement links TRBV29-1 to TRBJ1-1; TRBD1 agrees at 7 bases. Germline lookup yields CDR1 SQVTM and CDR2 ANQGSEA. V lost 5 bases, J lost 1 base, and 4 bases stayed unmatched. This CDR3 has 13 amino acids. The CDR3 loop is CSVNRGGNTEAFF. The DNA of the CDR3 is TGCAGCGTTAACAGGGGAGGGAACACTGAAGCTTTCTTT. The full variable domain, its missing parts supplied by reference TRBV29-1 and TRBJ1-1, is SAVISQKPSRDICQRGTSLTIQCQVDSQVTMMFWYRQQPGQSLTLIATANQGSEATYESGFVIDKFPISRPNLTFSTLTVSNMSPEDSSIYLCSVNRGGNTEAFFGQGTRLTVV.

This clonotype has ten or more counts. The chain carries TRBV5-5 and TRBJ2-7; 8 bases line up with TRBD2. Germline V lookup: CDR1 SGHKS, CDR2 YYEKEE (reference sequence). This CDR3 region has 14 residues. Losses at the gene ends were 5 bases for V and 6 bases for J; bases not matched to a gene: 10. The CDR3 is CASRTSGSYSEQYF. CDR3 coding DNA: TGTGCCAGCAGAACCAGCGGGAGCTACTCCGAGCAGTACTTC.

This clonotype was observed at least ten times. This chain connects TRBV7-2 to TRBJ2-5, with TRBD2 identical over 8 bases. The V segment lost 3 bases and the J segment 5 bases; nucleotides outside the gene matches: 5. The germline CDR1 and CDR2 sequences are SGHTA and FQGNSA. The CDR3 totals 14 residues. Written as DNA, the CDR3 is TGTGCCAGCAGCTTTCGACTAGCGCAGGAGACCCAGTACTTC. Translation gives CASSFRLAQETQYF.